This T cell receptor beta chain emerged from a study of Ad26.COV2.S vaccination and SARS-CoV-2 variants. Findings and caveats of the study: Vaccine recipients had higher spike-specific TCR breadth than placebo recipients. Vaccinated and placebo-treated recipients had similar non-spike TCR breadth.

J gave up 7 bases and V 2 bases, and 1 base lay outside the gene matches. Germline values: CDR1 KGHDR, CDR2 SFDVKD. The CDR3 loop spans 13 amino acids. This table comes from immunoSEQ multiplex PCR, and its TCRdb copy is limited to in-frame clones, with some not included. The sample has over 450,000 clones; 70% to 90% are singletons. The treatment here: roughly 19 received Ad26.COV2.S at low or high dose, single or two shots; 5 received placebo; per-sample allocation not given. Vaccine and placebo recipients were sampled on day 63 after the first injection. The administered vaccine (an Ad26 vector) expressed Wuhan-strain SARS-CoV-2 spike. Comments on this clone: As yet, its antigen is unknown.

The TCR comes from a person between 18 and 65 years old who received the Ad26.COV2.S COVID-19 vaccine or a placebo. The sequences come from peripheral blood, collected in a trial of Ad26.COV2.S vaccine versus placebo. This chain uses TRBV24-1 with TRBJ2-1; 7 bases align to TRBD1. CDR3 protein: CATSDYRGNEQFF. DNA for the CDR3: TGTGCCACCAGTGATTACAGGGGAAATGAGCAGTTCTTC.